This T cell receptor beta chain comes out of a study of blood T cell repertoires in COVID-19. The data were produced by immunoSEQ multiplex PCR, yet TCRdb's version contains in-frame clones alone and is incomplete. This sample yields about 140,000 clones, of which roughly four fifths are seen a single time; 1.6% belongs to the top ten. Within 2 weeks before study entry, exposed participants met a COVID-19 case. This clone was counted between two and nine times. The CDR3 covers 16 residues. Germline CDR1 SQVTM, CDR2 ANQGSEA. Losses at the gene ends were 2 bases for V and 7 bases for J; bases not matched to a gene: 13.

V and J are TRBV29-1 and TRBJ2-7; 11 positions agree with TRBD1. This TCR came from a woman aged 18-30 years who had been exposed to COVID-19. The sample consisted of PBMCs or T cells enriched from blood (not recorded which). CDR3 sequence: CSVERPGTGGSWEQYF. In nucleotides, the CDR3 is TGCAGCGTTGAAAGGCCCGGGACAGGGGGATCCTGGGAGCAGTACTTC.